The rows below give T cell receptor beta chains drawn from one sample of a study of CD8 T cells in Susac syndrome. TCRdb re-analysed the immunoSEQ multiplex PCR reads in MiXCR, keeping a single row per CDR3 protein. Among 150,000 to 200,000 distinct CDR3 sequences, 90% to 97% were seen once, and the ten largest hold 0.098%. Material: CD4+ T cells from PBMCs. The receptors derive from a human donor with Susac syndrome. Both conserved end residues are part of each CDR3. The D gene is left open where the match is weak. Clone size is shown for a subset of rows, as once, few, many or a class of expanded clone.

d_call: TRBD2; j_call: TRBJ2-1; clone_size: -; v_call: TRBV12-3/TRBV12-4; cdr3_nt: TGTGCCAGCAGTTTTTTAGCGGGGCTCTCCTACAATGAGCAGTTCTTC; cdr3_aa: CASSFLAGLSYNEQFF
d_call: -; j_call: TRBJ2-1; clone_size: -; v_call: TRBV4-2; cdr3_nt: TGTGCCAGCAGCCAAGAGGGATTAGTAAATGAGCAGTTCTTC; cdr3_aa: CASSQEGLVNEQFF
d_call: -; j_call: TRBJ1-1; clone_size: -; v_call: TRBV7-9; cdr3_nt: TGTGCCAGCAGCTTAGGGGAAATCACTGAAGCTTTCTTT; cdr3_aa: CASSLGEITEAFF
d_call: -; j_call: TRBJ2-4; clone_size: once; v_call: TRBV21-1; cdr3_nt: TGTGCCAGCAGCAAAGAGGACAGGAAAGCCAAAAACATTCAGTACTTC; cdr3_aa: CASSKEDRKAKNIQYF
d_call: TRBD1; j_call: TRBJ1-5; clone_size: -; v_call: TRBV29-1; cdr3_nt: TGCAGCGTAGTACAGGGGATAGGGCAGCCCCAGCATTTT; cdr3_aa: CSVVQGIGQPQHF
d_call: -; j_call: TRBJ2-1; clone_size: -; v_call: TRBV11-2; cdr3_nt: TGTGCCAGCAGCTTTCAGCGGGTTGGGAATGAGCAGTTCTTC; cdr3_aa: CASSFQRVGNEQFF
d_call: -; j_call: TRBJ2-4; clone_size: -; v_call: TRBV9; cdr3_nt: TGTGCCAGCAAAGACATAATTTTGGTAGACATTCAATACTTC; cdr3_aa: CASKDIILVDIQYF
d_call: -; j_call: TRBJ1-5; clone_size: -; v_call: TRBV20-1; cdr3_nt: TGCAGTGCTCTGGACAGAGGCAATCAGCCCCAGCATTTT; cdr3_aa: CSALDRGNQPQHF
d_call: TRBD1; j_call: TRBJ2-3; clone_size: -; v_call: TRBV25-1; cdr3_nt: TGTGCCAGCAGTGACTGGGACAGGTGGGGAGGTACGCAGTATTTT; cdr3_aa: CASSDWDRWGGTQYF
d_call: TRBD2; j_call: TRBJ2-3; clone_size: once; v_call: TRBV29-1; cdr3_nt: TGCAGCGTTCTTCAAGCGGGGGGTTCTGATACGCAGTATTTT; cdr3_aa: CSVLQAGGSDTQYF
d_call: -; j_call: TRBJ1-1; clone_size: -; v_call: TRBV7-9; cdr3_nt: TGTGCCAGCAGCTTAGGTCAGCAAGCTTTCTTT; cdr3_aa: CASSLGQQAFF
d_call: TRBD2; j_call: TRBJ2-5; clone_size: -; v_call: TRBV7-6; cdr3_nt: TGTGCCAGCAGCTCATGGACTAGCGGAGAGACCCAGTACTTC; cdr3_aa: CASSSWTSGETQYF
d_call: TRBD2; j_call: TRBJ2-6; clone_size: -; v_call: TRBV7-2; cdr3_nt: TGTGCCAGCAGCGTTAGCGGGGGGGCCTCTGGGGCCAACGTCCTGACTTTC; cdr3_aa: CASSVSGGASGANVLTF
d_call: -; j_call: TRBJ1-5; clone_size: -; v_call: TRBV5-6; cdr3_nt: TGTGCCAGCACCCTCGGGCCAGCTATTAATCAGCCCCAGCATTTT; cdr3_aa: CASTLGPAINQPQHF
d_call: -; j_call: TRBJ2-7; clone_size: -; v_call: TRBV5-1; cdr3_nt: TGCGCCAGCAGCTCGACATTGGACGAGCAGTACTTC; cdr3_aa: CASSSTLDEQYF
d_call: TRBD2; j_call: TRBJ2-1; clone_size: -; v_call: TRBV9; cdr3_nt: TGTGCCACCATGCAAGTTCGGACTAGCCATACCAATGAGCAGTTCTTC; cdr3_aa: CATMQVRTSHTNEQFF
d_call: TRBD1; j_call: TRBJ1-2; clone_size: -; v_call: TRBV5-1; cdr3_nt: TGCGCCAGCAGCTGGGGACAGGGGGCAGTAGTCTATGGCTACACCTTC; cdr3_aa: CASSWGQGAVVYGYTF
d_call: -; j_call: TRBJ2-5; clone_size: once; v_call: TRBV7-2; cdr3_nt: TGTGCCAGCAGCTTAGCCAGGGAAAGGCGTGAGACCCAGTACTTC; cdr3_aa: CASSLARERRETQYF
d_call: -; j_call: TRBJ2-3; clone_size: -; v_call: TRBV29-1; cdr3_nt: TGCACCGGGGCACCTAGCACAGATACGCAGTATTTT; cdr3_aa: CTGAPSTDTQYF
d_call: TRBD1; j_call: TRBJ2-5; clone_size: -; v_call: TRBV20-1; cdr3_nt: TGCAGTGCTTATTATGGACAGGGATTACGTGAACACCAAGAGACCCAGTACTTC; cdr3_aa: CSAYYGQGLREHQETQYF
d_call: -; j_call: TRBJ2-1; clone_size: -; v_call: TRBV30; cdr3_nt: TGTGCCTGGATGGGGGGCCCGTACAATGAGCAGTTCTTC; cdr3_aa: CAWMGGPYNEQFF
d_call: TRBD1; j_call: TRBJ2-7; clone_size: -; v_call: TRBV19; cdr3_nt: TGTGCCAGTAACACCCGGACAGGGTCCGAGCAGTACTTC; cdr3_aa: CASNTRTGSEQYF
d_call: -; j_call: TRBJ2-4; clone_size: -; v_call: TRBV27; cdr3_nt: TGTGCCAGCAGTGGGCGGGTCAAAAACATTCAGTACTTC; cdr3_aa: CASSGRVKNIQYF
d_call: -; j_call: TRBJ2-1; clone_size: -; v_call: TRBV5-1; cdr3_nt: TGCGCCAGCAGCTTGGTTGTGACCCCGTACAATGAGCAGTTCTTC; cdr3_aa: CASSLVVTPYNEQFF
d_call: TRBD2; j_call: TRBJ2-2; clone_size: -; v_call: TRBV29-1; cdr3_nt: TGCAGCGTAACGATGGCGGGGGGGCCCGGGGAGCTGTTTTTT; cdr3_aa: CSVTMAGGPGELFF
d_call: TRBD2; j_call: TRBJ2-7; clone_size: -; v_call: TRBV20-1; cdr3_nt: TGCAGTGCTAGAGATTTGGGTCGGGGGGACGACGAGCAGTACTTC; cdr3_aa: CSARDLGRGDDEQYF
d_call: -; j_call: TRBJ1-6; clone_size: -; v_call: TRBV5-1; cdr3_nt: TGCGCCAGCAGCCCTTTCGGGGAGGGGCGGCTCACAGATAATTCACCCCTCCACTTT; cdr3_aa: CASSPFGEGRLTDNSPLHF
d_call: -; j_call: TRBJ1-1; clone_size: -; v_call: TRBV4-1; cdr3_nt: TGCGCCAGCAGCCAAGGCCGGGACGGAGTGAACACTGAAGCTTTCTTT; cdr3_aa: CASSQGRDGVNTEAFF
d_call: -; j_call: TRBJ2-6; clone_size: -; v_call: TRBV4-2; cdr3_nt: TGTGCCAGCAGCCATAACCCGGGGGCGACTGGGGCCAACGTCCTGACTTTC; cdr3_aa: CASSHNPGATGANVLTF
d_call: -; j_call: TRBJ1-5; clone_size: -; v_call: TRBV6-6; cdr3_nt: TGTGCCAGCTGTTGGGGGGCTAATCAGCCCCAGCATTTT; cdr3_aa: CASCWGANQPQHF
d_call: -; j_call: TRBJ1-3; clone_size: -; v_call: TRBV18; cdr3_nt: TGTGCCAGCTCACCACCCCGACAGATCTCTGGAAACACCATATATTTT; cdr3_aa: CASSPPRQISGNTIYF
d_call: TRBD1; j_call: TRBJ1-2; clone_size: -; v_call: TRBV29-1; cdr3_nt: TGCAGCGTTGAAGATCAGGGGGACGGCTACACCTTC; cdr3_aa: CSVEDQGDGYTF
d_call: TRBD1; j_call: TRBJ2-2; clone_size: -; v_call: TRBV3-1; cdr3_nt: TGTGCCAGCAGCCCAGCCAGGGGGCCTGGGGAGCTGTTTTTT; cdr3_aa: CASSPARGPGELFF
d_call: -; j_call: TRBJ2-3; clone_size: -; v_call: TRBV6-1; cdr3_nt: TGTGCCAGCGGCTCTCTGAGACAGGCCTCCGTCTCTAGCACAGATACGCAGTATTTT; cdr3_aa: CASGSLRQASVSSTDTQYF
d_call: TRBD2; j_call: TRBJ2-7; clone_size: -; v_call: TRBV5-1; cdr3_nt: TGCGCCAGCAGCGCCGGGACTAGCGGGGCCTACGAGCAGTACTTC; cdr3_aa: CASSAGTSGAYEQYF
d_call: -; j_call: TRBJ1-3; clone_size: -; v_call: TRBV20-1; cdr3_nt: TGCAGTGCCCGACAGGTCGGAAACACCATATATTTT; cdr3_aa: CSARQVGNTIYF
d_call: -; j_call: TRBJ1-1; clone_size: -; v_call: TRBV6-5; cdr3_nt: TGTGCCAGCAAGCAGGGAGGAACTGAAGCTTTCTTT; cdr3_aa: CASKQGGTEAFF